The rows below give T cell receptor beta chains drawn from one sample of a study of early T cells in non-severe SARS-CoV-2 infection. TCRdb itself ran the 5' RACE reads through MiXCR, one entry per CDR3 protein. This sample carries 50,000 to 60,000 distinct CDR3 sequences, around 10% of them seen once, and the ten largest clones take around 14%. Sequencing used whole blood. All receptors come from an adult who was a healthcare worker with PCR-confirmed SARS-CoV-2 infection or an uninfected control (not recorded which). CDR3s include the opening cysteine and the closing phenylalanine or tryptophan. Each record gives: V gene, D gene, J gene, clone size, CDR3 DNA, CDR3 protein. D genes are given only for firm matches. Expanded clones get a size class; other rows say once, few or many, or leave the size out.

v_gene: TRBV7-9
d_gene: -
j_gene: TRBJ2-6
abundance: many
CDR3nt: TGTGCCAGCAGCTTAGGAAGTCGGCCCCGAGGTTATATAAGCTCTGGGGCCAACGTCCTGACTTTC
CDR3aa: CASSLGSRPRGYISSGANVLTF

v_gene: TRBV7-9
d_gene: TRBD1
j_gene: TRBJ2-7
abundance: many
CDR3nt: TGTGCCAGCAGCGCAGGACAGGGAGTTCTCTACGAGCAGTACTTC
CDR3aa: CASSAGQGVLYEQYF

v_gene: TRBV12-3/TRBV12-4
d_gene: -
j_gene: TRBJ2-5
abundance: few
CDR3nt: TGTGCCAGCAGTACCCCCGGCGGGCCCCTCTTC
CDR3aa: CASSTPGGPLF

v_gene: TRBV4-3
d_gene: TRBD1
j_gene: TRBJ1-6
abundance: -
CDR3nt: TGCGCCAGCAGCCCGACAGGGGGAAGGTCACCCCTCCACTTT
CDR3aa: CASSPTGGRSPLHF

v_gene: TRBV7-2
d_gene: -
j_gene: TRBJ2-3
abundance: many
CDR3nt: TGTGCCAGCAGCGATCTAGGAGATACGCAGTATTTT
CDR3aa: CASSDLGDTQYF

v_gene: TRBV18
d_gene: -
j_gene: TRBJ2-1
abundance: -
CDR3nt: TGTGCCAGCTCACCTCGGACCCGACCTGGGGTAAATGAGCAGTTCTTC
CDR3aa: CASSPRTRPGVNEQFF

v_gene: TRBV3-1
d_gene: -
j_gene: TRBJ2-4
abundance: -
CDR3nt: TGTGCCAGCAGCCAGGCGGTTGGCGGGCTAGCCAAAAACATTCAGTACTTC
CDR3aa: CASSQAVGGLAKNIQYF

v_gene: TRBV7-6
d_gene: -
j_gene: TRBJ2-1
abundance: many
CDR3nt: TGTGCCAGCAGCTTAGGAGTACTAGCTTACAATGAGCAGTTCTTC
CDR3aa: CASSLGVLAYNEQFF

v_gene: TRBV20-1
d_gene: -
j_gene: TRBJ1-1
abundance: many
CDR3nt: TGCAGTGCTCTACTGGGGGGCTCGAACACTGAAGCTTTCTTT
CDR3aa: CSALLGGSNTEAFF

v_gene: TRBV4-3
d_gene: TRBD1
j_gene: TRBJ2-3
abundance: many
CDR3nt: TGCGCCAGCAGCCCTGGGACAGGGGCCGATACGCAGTATTTT
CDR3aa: CASSPGTGADTQYF

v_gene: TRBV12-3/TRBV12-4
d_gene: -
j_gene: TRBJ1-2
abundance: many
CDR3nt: TGTGCCAGCAGTTTAGCGGGGGGCGGCTATGGCTACACCTTC
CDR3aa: CASSLAGGGYGYTF

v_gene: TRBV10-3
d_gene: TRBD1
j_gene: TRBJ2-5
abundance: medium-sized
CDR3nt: TGTGCCATCAGTGAGTCGATGACAGGGGGCGAGGAGAGGGAGACCCAGTACTTC
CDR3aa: CAISESMTGGEERETQYF

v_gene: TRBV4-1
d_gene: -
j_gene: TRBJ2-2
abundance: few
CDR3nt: TGCGCCAGCAGCCAAGGCCACGGGGGCGCGGACGGGGAGCTGTTTTTT
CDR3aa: CASSQGHGGADGELFF

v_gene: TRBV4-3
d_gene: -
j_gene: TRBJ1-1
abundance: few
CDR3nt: TGCGCCAGCAGCCAAGATTGGGGGGCTGAAGCTTTCTTT
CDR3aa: CASSQDWGAEAFF

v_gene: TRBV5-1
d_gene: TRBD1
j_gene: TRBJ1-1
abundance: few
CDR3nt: TGCGCCAGCAGCTTGTCTTCCACAGGGGGTACTGAAGCTTTCTTT
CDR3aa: CASSLSSTGGTEAFF

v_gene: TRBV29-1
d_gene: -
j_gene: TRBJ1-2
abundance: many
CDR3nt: TGCAGCGTCACGGGTTCTCCACCCACCTATGGCTACACCTTC
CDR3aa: CSVTGSPPTYGYTF

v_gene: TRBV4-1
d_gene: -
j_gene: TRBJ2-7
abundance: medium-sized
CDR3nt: TGCGCCAGCAGCCAAGATAAGCTTTCTCTCTACGAGCAGTACTTC
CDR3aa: CASSQDKLSLYEQYF

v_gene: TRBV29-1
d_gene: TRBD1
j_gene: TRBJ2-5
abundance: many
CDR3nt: TGCAGCGCAGAAGGGGGACAGGGGGCGGCAGAGACCCAGTACTTC
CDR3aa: CSAEGGQGAAETQYF

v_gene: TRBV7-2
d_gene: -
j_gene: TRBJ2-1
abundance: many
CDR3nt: TGTGCCAGCAGCACAGAGGGCGGCAGCTCCTACAATGAGCAGTTCTTC
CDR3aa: CASSTEGGSSYNEQFF

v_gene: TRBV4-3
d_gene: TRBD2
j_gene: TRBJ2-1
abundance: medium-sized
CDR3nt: TGCGCCAGCAGCTTAAATTTAGCGGGAAATTCCAATGAGCAGTTCTTC
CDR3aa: CASSLNLAGNSNEQFF

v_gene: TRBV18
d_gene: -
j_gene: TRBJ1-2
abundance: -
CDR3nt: TGTGCCAGCTCACCTGCGCTTCGTTATGGCTACACCTTC
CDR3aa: CASSPALRYGYTF

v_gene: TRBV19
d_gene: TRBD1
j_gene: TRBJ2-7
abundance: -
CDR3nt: TGTCCCAGTAGTATAACCGGGACAGCCTACGAGCAGTACTTC
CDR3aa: CPSSITGTAYEQYF

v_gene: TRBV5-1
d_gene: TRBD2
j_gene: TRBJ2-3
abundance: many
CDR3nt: TGCGCCAGCAGCTTCGAACTAGCGGGGAGCACAGATACGCAGTATTTT
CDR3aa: CASSFELAGSTDTQYF

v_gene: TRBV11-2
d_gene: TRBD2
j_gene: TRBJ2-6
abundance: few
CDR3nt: TGTGCCAGCAGCCACCTACTAGCGGGGGGGCCATCTGGGGCCAACGTCCTGACTTTC
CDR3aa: CASSHLLAGGPSGANVLTF

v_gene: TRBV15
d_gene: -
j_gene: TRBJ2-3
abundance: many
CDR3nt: TGTGCCACCAGCAGATCCGAGTTCTCAGATACGCAGTATTTT
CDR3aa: CATSRSEFSDTQYF

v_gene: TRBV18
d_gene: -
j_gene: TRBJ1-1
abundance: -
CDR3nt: TGTGCCAGCTCACCGCTTGGGGGTACCACCAAAATGAACACTGAAGCTTTCTTT
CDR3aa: CASSPLGGTTKMNTEAFF

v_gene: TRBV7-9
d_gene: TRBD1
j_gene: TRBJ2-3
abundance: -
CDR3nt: TGTGCCAGCAGCTTAGGGACAGGGGATACGCAGTATTTT
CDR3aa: CASSLGTGDTQYF

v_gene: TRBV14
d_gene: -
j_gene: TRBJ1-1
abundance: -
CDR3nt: TGTGCCAGCAGCCTAAACCCAGGTTGGGTAAGCACTGAAGCTTTCTTT
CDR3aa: CASSLNPGWVSTEAFF

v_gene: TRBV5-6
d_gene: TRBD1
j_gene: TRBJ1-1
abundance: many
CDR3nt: TGTGCCAGCAGCTTCCCGGGACAGGGTACTGAAGCTTTCTTT
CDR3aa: CASSFPGQGTEAFF

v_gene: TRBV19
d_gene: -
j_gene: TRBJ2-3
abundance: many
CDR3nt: TGTGCCAGTAGTAGACAAAGGTTGGATACGCAGTATTTT
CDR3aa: CASSRQRLDTQYF

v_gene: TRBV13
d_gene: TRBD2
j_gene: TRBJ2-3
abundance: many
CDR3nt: TGTGCCAGCAGCCCCCGGGGGGGGCGTGGAGATACGCAGTATTTT
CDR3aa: CASSPRGGRGDTQYF

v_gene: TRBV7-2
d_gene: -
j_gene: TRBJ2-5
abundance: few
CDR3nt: TGTGCCAGCAGCTTATCCGGGAACCAAGAGACCCAGTACTTC
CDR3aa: CASSLSGNQETQYF

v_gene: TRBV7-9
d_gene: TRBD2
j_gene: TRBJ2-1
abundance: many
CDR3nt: TGTGCCAGCAGCTTAGTAGGCGGGGGAATTAACAATGAGCAGTTCTTC
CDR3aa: CASSLVGGGINNEQFF

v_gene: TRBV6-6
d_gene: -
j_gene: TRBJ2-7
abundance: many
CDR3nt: TGTGCCAGCAGTTACTCTGAGGACGAGCAGTACTTC
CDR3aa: CASSYSEDEQYF

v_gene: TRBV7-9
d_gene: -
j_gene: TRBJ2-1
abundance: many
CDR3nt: TGTGCCAGCAGCTTAAAAGTCCTCCCGGAGCAGTTCTTC
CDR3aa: CASSLKVLPEQFF

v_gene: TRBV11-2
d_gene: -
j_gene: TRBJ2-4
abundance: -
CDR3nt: TGTGCCAGCAGCTTAAAGTCAGCAACGATTCAGTACTTC
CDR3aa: CASSLKSATIQYF